The rows below give T cell receptor beta chains drawn from one sample of a study of Graves' ophthalmopathy and Graves' hyperthyroidism. TCRdb re-derived calls from the multiplex PCR reads in MiXCR, one entry per CDR3 protein. The data contain 240,000 or so distinct CDR3 sequences, less than 55% of them seen just once; the ten biggest clones take up roughly 45%. Sequencing used peripheral blood. The receptors derive from an adult man with Graves' ophthalmopathy. Both conserved end residues are part of each CDR3. The D gene is left open where the match is weak. Clone size is shown for a subset of rows, as once, few, many or a class of expanded clone.

CDR3 DNA: TGTGCCAGCAGCCGCAACCAGGGTTTTGGGGCCAACGTCCTGACTTTC; CDR3 protein: CASSRNQGFGANVLTF; J gene: TRBJ2-6; clone size: NA; V gene: TRBV7-9; D gene: NA
CDR3 DNA: TGTGCCAGCAGTGAGGGGGACTCTGACTCCTACGAGCAGTACTTC; CDR3 protein: CASSEGDSDSYEQYF; J gene: TRBJ2-7; clone size: NA; V gene: TRBV6-1; D gene: NA
CDR3 DNA: TGTGCCAGCAGGGCGGGTTCCCAAGAGACCCAGTACTTC; CDR3 protein: CASRAGSQETQYF; J gene: TRBJ2-5; clone size: NA; V gene: TRBV7-9; D gene: NA
CDR3 DNA: TGTGCCAGCAGCCCGGGGGCCGGGGATAACACTGAAGCTTTCTTT; CDR3 protein: CASSPGAGDNTEAFF; J gene: TRBJ1-1; clone size: few; V gene: TRBV7-9; D gene: NA
CDR3 DNA: TGCAGTGCTAGAACGTCCCTGGGGGACTCCTACGAGCAGTACTTC; CDR3 protein: CSARTSLGDSYEQYF; J gene: TRBJ2-7; clone size: NA; V gene: TRBV20-1; D gene: NA
CDR3 DNA: TGCAGCGCGAGACAGGGGGTAGGTCAGCCCCAGCATTTT; CDR3 protein: CSARQGVGQPQHF; J gene: TRBJ1-5; clone size: NA; V gene: TRBV29-1; D gene: TRBD1
CDR3 DNA: TGCAGTGCTAACTATCGGGACGAGCAGTACTTC; CDR3 protein: CSANYRDEQYF; J gene: TRBJ2-7; clone size: few; V gene: TRBV20-1; D gene: NA
CDR3 DNA: TGTGCCAGCAGGATGCCAGCGGTCGAGACCCAGTACTTC; CDR3 protein: CASRMPAVETQYF; J gene: TRBJ2-5; clone size: NA; V gene: TRBV12-3/TRBV12-4; D gene: NA
CDR3 DNA: TGTGCCAGCAGCCGCGACGGGGGGGCCCCATCCTTT; CDR3 protein: CASSRDGGAPSF; J gene: TRBJ1-1; clone size: few; V gene: TRBV9; D gene: NA
CDR3 DNA: TGTGCCAGCAGCATGGACGCCACTGAAGCTTTCTTT; CDR3 protein: CASSMDATEAFF; J gene: TRBJ1-1; clone size: NA; V gene: TRBV12-3/TRBV12-4; D gene: NA
CDR3 DNA: TGTGCCAGTAGCCCTAGCGGTTCCATCCCCTACGAGCAGTACTTC; CDR3 protein: CASSPSGSIPYEQYF; J gene: TRBJ2-7; clone size: NA; V gene: TRBV19; D gene: TRBD2
CDR3 DNA: TGTGCCAGCAGTACCCTACAGGGGAGGGCCTACGAGCAGTACTTC; CDR3 protein: CASSTLQGRAYEQYF; J gene: TRBJ2-7; clone size: NA; V gene: TRBV28; D gene: NA
CDR3 DNA: TGTGCCAGCGAACCGGGACTAGTAACCGGAGAGACCCAGTACTTC; CDR3 protein: CASEPGLVTGETQYF; J gene: TRBJ2-5; clone size: NA; V gene: TRBV7-9; D gene: TRBD2
CDR3 DNA: TGCAGTGCTAGTGGACTAGCGGGTACCACCGGGGAGCTGTTTTTT; CDR3 protein: CSASGLAGTTGELFF; J gene: TRBJ2-2; clone size: NA; V gene: TRBV20-1; D gene: TRBD2
CDR3 DNA: TGTGCCAGCCGTTACACTGAAGCTTTCTTT; CDR3 protein: CASRYTEAFF; J gene: TRBJ1-1; clone size: NA; V gene: TRBV6-1; D gene: NA
CDR3 DNA: TGTGCCAGTAGTATGGCCAGGGACCCCACCACAACTAATGAAAAACTGTTTTTT; CDR3 protein: CASSMARDPTTTNEKLFF; J gene: TRBJ1-4; clone size: NA; V gene: TRBV19; D gene: NA
CDR3 DNA: TGTGCCAGCAGCTTATCATGGGGGCTTCAAGAGACCCAGTACTTC; CDR3 protein: CASSLSWGLQETQYF; J gene: TRBJ2-5; clone size: few; V gene: TRBV7-9; D gene: NA
CDR3 DNA: TGTGCCAGCTCACTTCGCCGGGACGCAGACGAGCAGTACTTC; CDR3 protein: CASSLRRDADEQYF; J gene: TRBJ2-7; clone size: NA; V gene: TRBV7-2; D gene: NA
CDR3 DNA: TGCAGCGTTGGGCAGACCAGGAACACCTTC; CDR3 protein: CSVGQTRNTF; J gene: TRBJ1-2; clone size: NA; V gene: TRBV29-1; D gene: NA
CDR3 DNA: TGCAGTGCCTCGGCGGGGGGCACCAAGGATCAGCCCCAGCATTTT; CDR3 protein: CSASAGGTKDQPQHF; J gene: TRBJ1-5; clone size: NA; V gene: TRBV20-1; D gene: NA
CDR3 DNA: TGTGCCAGCAGCTTGAACCCGACAGGGAGGGAGACCCAGTACTTC; CDR3 protein: CASSLNPTGRETQYF; J gene: TRBJ2-5; clone size: NA; V gene: TRBV5-8; D gene: NA
CDR3 DNA: TGTGCCAGCAGCTTAGTACCACCCCTCCTCGACTACGAGCAGTACTTC; CDR3 protein: CASSLVPPLLDYEQYF; J gene: TRBJ2-7; clone size: NA; V gene: TRBV7-9; D gene: NA
CDR3 DNA: TGTGCCAGCAGCTTAACAACAGGGGGGTCCTACGAGCAGTACTTC; CDR3 protein: CASSLTTGGSYEQYF; J gene: TRBJ2-7; clone size: few; V gene: TRBV7-2; D gene: TRBD1
CDR3 DNA: TGTGCCAGCAGCCCGTGGACAGCGCATCCCCTTTATGGCTACACCTTC; CDR3 protein: CASSPWTAHPLYGYTF; J gene: TRBJ1-2; clone size: NA; V gene: TRBV7-9; D gene: NA
CDR3 DNA: TGCAGTGCCCCAAGACAGGGGTACAATCAGCCCCAGCATTTT; CDR3 protein: CSAPRQGYNQPQHF; J gene: TRBJ1-5; clone size: few; V gene: TRBV20-1; D gene: TRBD1
CDR3 DNA: TGTGCCAGCAGCCTGGGACTAGCGCACGAGCAGTACTTC; CDR3 protein: CASSLGLAHEQYF; J gene: TRBJ2-7; clone size: NA; V gene: TRBV11-2; D gene: TRBD2
CDR3 DNA: TGTGCCAGCAGCGTAGGGGAGGTGAGCTATGGCTACACCTTC; CDR3 protein: CASSVGEVSYGYTF; J gene: TRBJ1-2; clone size: NA; V gene: TRBV9; D gene: NA
CDR3 DNA: TGTGCCAGCAGTTACCCGACAGCCTCAGAGACCCAGTACTTC; CDR3 protein: CASSYPTASETQYF; J gene: TRBJ2-5; clone size: few; V gene: TRBV6-5; D gene: NA
CDR3 DNA: TGTGCCAGCAGCCCAGCCGGGACCCTGGGGACTGAAGCTTTCTTT; CDR3 protein: CASSPAGTLGTEAFF; J gene: TRBJ1-1; clone size: few; V gene: TRBV7-9; D gene: NA
CDR3 DNA: TGTGCCAGCAGCCCCAGGGCTAGCGGGAGGGCCACGGGCGAGCAGTACTTC; CDR3 protein: CASSPRASGRATGEQYF; J gene: TRBJ2-7; clone size: NA; V gene: TRBV7-2; D gene: TRBD2
CDR3 DNA: TGTGCCAGCAGCTTAGTACAGGGGGCGAACACCGGGGAGCTGTTTTTT; CDR3 protein: CASSLVQGANTGELFF; J gene: TRBJ2-2; clone size: few; V gene: TRBV7-9; D gene: TRBD1
CDR3 DNA: TGTGCCAGCAGTTCACAGGTTAACCATGGCTACACCTTC; CDR3 protein: CASSSQVNHGYTF; J gene: TRBJ1-2; clone size: many; V gene: TRBV2; D gene: NA
CDR3 DNA: TGTGCCAGCAGCCTGTCCCGGGACAGGGTTCCCACCTTC; CDR3 protein: CASSLSRDRVPTF; J gene: TRBJ1-2; clone size: NA; V gene: TRBV7-2; D gene: TRBD1
CDR3 DNA: TGTGCCAGCAGGGAGGGGGCTTTCTTCGAGCAGTACTTC; CDR3 protein: CASREGAFFEQYF; J gene: TRBJ2-7; clone size: NA; V gene: TRBV12-3/TRBV12-4; D gene: NA
CDR3 DNA: TGTGCCAGCAGTCTTGGGGGAGGACAAGAACTGTACTTC; CDR3 protein: CASSLGGGQELYF; J gene: TRBJ2-7; clone size: few; V gene: TRBV5-5; D gene: NA
CDR3 DNA: TGTGCTAGCAGCTCGGACCCCCCAGATACGCAGTATTTT; CDR3 protein: CASSSDPPDTQYF; J gene: TRBJ2-3; clone size: few; V gene: TRBV7-7; D gene: NA
CDR3 DNA: TGCAGCGTTGACATAGGACAGGCAGGGAAGGGGATCACTGAAGCTTTCTTT; CDR3 protein: CSVDIGQAGKGITEAFF; J gene: TRBJ1-1; clone size: NA; V gene: TRBV29-1; D gene: TRBD1
CDR3 DNA: TGCGCCAGCAGCCAAGCCCCCACCGGGACCTACGAGCAGTACTTC; CDR3 protein: CASSQAPTGTYEQYF; J gene: TRBJ2-7; clone size: NA; V gene: TRBV4-1; D gene: NA
CDR3 DNA: TGTGCCAGCAGCCCCCACTCGGCAACTAATGAAAAACTGTTTTTT; CDR3 protein: CASSPHSATNEKLFF; J gene: TRBJ1-4; clone size: NA; V gene: TRBV7-3; D gene: NA
CDR3 DNA: TGTGCCAGCAGGGTGATAGCGGGAGGGGAGCAGTACTTC; CDR3 protein: CASRVIAGGEQYF; J gene: TRBJ2-7; clone size: few; V gene: TRBV11-2; D gene: TRBD2
CDR3 DNA: TGTGCCAGCAGCTGGGGTGGGTACACTGAAGCTTTCTTT; CDR3 protein: CASSWGGYTEAFF; J gene: TRBJ1-1; clone size: once; V gene: TRBV7-8; D gene: NA
CDR3 DNA: TGTGCCATCAGTGTGAAGGGTCTGGGCTACACCTTC; CDR3 protein: CAISVKGLGYTF; J gene: TRBJ1-2; clone size: NA; V gene: TRBV10-3; D gene: NA
CDR3 DNA: TGTGCCAGCAGACCGGGACAGGGTACTTTTGGCTACACCTTC; CDR3 protein: CASRPGQGTFGYTF; J gene: TRBJ1-2; clone size: NA; V gene: TRBV6-4; D gene: TRBD1
CDR3 DNA: TGTGCCACCAGCAGAGTGGACGGCTCCTACGAGCAGCACTTC; CDR3 protein: CATSRVDGSYEQHF; J gene: TRBJ2-7; clone size: NA; V gene: TRBV15; D gene: NA
CDR3 DNA: TGTGCCAGCAGCTCGGGCGGACAGGGGTACACTGAAGCTTTCTTT; CDR3 protein: CASSSGGQGYTEAFF; J gene: TRBJ1-1; clone size: few; V gene: TRBV5-8; D gene: TRBD1
CDR3 DNA: TGTGCCAGCAGCGTAGAAGGGGGAAAACTGTTTTTT; CDR3 protein: CASSVEGGKLFF; J gene: TRBJ1-4; clone size: NA; V gene: TRBV9; D gene: NA
CDR3 DNA: TGTGCCAGCAGGTCACACCTCGGAAACACCATATATTTT; CDR3 protein: CASRSHLGNTIYF; J gene: TRBJ1-3; clone size: many; V gene: TRBV9; D gene: NA
CDR3 DNA: TGTGCCACCAGTGATTTTACGGGGGGGCAAGAGACCCAGTACTTC; CDR3 protein: CATSDFTGGQETQYF; J gene: TRBJ2-5; clone size: NA; V gene: TRBV24-1; D gene: TRBD2
CDR3 DNA: TGTGCCAGCCTTAGAGCGGCGAGCTCCTACGAGCAGTACTTC; CDR3 protein: CASLRAASSYEQYF; J gene: TRBJ2-7; clone size: NA; V gene: TRBV2; D gene: NA
CDR3 DNA: TGTGCCAGCAGCCCTTGGGACAGGGGGCAAAATTCACCCCTCCACTTT; CDR3 protein: CASSPWDRGQNSPLHF; J gene: TRBJ1-6; clone size: NA; V gene: TRBV5-4; D gene: TRBD1
CDR3 DNA: TGTGCCAGCAACGAAGCGAACACTGAAGCTTTCTTT; CDR3 protein: CASNEANTEAFF; J gene: TRBJ1-1; clone size: NA; V gene: TRBV6-1; D gene: NA
CDR3 DNA: TGTGCCAGCAGCTCCGAGCGACAGGGGGCCTACGAGCAGTACTTC; CDR3 protein: CASSSERQGAYEQYF; J gene: TRBJ2-7; clone size: NA; V gene: TRBV5-6; D gene: TRBD1
CDR3 DNA: TGTGCCAGCAGTCGAAACGACAGGAACACTGAAGCTTTCTTT; CDR3 protein: CASSRNDRNTEAFF; J gene: TRBJ1-1; clone size: many; V gene: TRBV2; D gene: NA
CDR3 DNA: TGTGCCGGTGGACCCCAAGAGACCCAGTACTTC; CDR3 protein: CAGGPQETQYF; J gene: TRBJ2-5; clone size: NA; V gene: TRBV10-3; D gene: NA
CDR3 DNA: TGTGCCAGCAGCTTGGCCCAGGTTATGAACACTGAAGCTTTCTTT; CDR3 protein: CASSLAQVMNTEAFF; J gene: TRBJ1-1; clone size: once; V gene: TRBV5-5; D gene: NA
CDR3 DNA: TGTGCCACCAGGCGCAGTTCCTCTGGAAACGCCATATATTTT; CDR3 protein: CATRRSSSGNAIYF; J gene: TRBJ1-3; clone size: NA; V gene: TRBV15; D gene: NA
CDR3 DNA: TGTGCCAGCAGCGGTGGAAATGCGGGACCCTACAATGAGCAGTTCTTC; CDR3 protein: CASSGGNAGPYNEQFF; J gene: TRBJ2-1; clone size: NA; V gene: TRBV7-9; D gene: NA
CDR3 DNA: TGTGCCAGCCACCGGACAGGGCCCCGGGAGACCCAGTACTTC; CDR3 protein: CASHRTGPRETQYF; J gene: TRBJ2-5; clone size: NA; V gene: TRBV12-3/TRBV12-4; D gene: TRBD1
CDR3 DNA: TGCAGCGTTGGAAACCCCGGGACAGGGGGGGAAAAACTGTTTTTT; CDR3 protein: CSVGNPGTGGEKLFF; J gene: TRBJ1-4; clone size: NA; V gene: TRBV29-1; D gene: TRBD1
CDR3 DNA: TGCAGCGTTGAGCTAGCGGGAGGCCTTTACGAGCAGTACTTC; CDR3 protein: CSVELAGGLYEQYF; J gene: TRBJ2-7; clone size: NA; V gene: TRBV29-1; D gene: TRBD2